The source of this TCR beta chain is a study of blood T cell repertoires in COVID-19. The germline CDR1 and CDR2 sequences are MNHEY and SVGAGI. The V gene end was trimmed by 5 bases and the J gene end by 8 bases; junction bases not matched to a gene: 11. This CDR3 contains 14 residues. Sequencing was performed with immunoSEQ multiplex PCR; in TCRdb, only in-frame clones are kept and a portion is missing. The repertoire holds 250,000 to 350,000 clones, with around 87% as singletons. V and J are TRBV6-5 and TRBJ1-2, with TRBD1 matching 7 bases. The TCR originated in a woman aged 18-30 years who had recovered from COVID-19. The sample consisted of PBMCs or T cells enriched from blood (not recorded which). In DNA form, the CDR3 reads TGTGCCAGCAGTCCAGGGGGTCGCTCGAGCGGCTACACCTTC. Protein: CASSPGGRSSGYTF.